This T cell receptor beta chain appears in the sequencing data of a study of neurological immune-mediated disorders. This clonotype was observed at least ten times. Germline assignment: CDR1 SEHNR and CDR2 FQNEAQ (reference sequence). V dropped 7 bases and J dropped 0; count of bases not matched to a gene: 4. The CDR3 consists of 14 residues. TCRdb redid the calling of the 5' RACE reads with MiXCR, one entry per CDR3 protein. The table lists about 55,000 distinct CDR3 sequences, about 4% of them singletons, with 1.9% in the top ten. This TCR was sampled from a woman aged 40 to 50 with multiple sclerosis. Source material: CD4+ T cells from blood. This chain joins TRBV7-9 and TRBJ2-5; 8 positions agree with TRBD1. CDR3 in DNA: TGTGCCAGCACATACAGGGGGTACCAAGAGACCCAGTACTTC. It translates to CASTYRGYQETQYF.